Below are 20 T cell receptor beta chains sequenced from a single sample in a study of OX40 agonist ivuxolimab in advanced cancers. Profiling relied on immunoSEQ multiplex PCR, and the TCRdb table lists in-frame clones only, not all of them. This sample yields approximately 74,000 clones, of which approximately 90% are seen a single time; more than 4.5% belongs to the top ten. Sequences were derived from CD4+ or CD8+ T cells sorted from blood, sampled in a trial of the OX40 agonist ivuxolimab. Receptors were obtained from an adult with an advanced solid tumor such as melanoma, head and neck, liver or kidney cancer.

The rearrangement joins TRBV28 to TRBJ1-2, with a possible D match to TRBD1 (5 bases). Germline V gene sequence: CDR1 MDHEN, CDR2 SYDVKM. Between the trimmed V and J ends, which lost 7 bases and 4 bases, there was a span of 19 bases. The CDR3 spans 15 residues. This CDR3 is CASILSSGTRYGYTF. The CDR3 DNA follows: TGTGCCAGCATCCTGAGTTCCGGGACCCGCTATGGCTACACCTTC.

The rearrangement links TRBV19 to TRBJ1-4, with a tentative D call TRBD1 (5 bases). Germline V lookup: CDR1 LNHDA, CDR2 SQIVND (reference sequence). This CDR3 spans 15 amino acids. Deletions cut 8 bases from V and 2 bases from J, with 15 bases between. CDR3 protein: CASSNRLGTNEKLFF. The CDR3 region has the DNA TGTGCCAGTTCAAACAGGCTGGGGACTAATGAAAAACTGTTTTTT.

The gene calls are TRBV4-1 and TRBJ2-2; perhaps TRBD1 as D (6 bases). CDR1 MGHRA and CDR2 YSYEKL come from the germline V gene. CDR3 length: 15 residues. Trimming took 1 base from V and 6 from J, leaving 12 bases between them. For the CDR3, the DNA is TGCGCCAGCAGCCAAGGACCAGGGGATGCCGGGGAGCTGTTTTTT. Protein: CASSQGPGDAGELFF.

This rearrangement joins TRBV9 to TRBJ2-7; D possibly uses TRBD1 or TRBD2 (5 bases each). CDR3 length equals 15 residues. The V end was cut by 0 bases, the J end by 2 bases, with 12 bases between. The V gene's germline CDR1 is SGDLS and CDR2 YYNGEE. The CDR3 DNA is TGTGCCAGCAGCGTAGGAGGGACGGGAACCTACGAGCAGTACTTC. It codes for CASSVGGTGTYEQYF. The variable domain in full, with the rest retrieved from reference TRBV9 and TRBJ2-7, is DSGVTQTPKHLITATGQRVTLRCSPRSGDLSVYWYQQSLDQGLQFLIQYYNGEERAKGNILERFSAQQFPDLHSELNLSSLELGDSALYFCASSVGGTGTYEQYFGPGTRLTVT.

V gene TRBV12-5 combines with J gene TRBJ1-4; D possibly corresponds to TRBD1 (5 bases). V shed 2 bases and J shed 0 bases, with 7 bases lying between them. This CDR3 has 15 residues. Germline loops: CDR1 LGHNT, CDR2 FRNRAP. Here the CDR3 DNA reads TGTGCTAGTGGTTTGACAGGTTCAACTAATGAAAAACTGTTTTTT. Protein product: CASGLTGSTNEKLFF. Looking up the rest from reference TRBV12-5 and TRBJ1-4 gives the full variable domain: DARVTQTPRHKVTEMGQEVTMRCQPILGHNTVFWYRQTMMQGLELLAYFRNRAPLDDSGMPKDRFSAEMPDATLATLKIQPSEPRDSAVYFCASGLTGSTNEKLFFGSGTQLSVL.

The chain combines TRBV4-1 with TRBJ2-7; 7 bases are shared with TRBD2. CDR1 is MGHRA, CDR2 YSYEKL, per germline. The CDR3 has 15 residues. Trimming removed 0 bases from V and 7 bases from J; junction bases left unmatched: 9. Here the CDR3 DNA reads TGCGCCAGCAGCCAAGATTGGCCTAGCGGTAGAGAGCAGTACTTC. Translating gives CASSQDWPSGREQYF.

The chain joins TRBV5-4 to TRBJ2-7; D may be TRBD1 (6 bases). This CDR3 spans 15 amino acids. The V and J ends lost 4 bases and 6 bases respectively, with 20 bases between them. Per germline, CDR1 SGHNT and CDR2 YYREEE (reference sequence). This CDR3 is CASSPDTGSLIEQYF. The CDR3 bases are TGTGCCAGCAGCCCCGACACAGGGTCTTTAATCGAGCAGTACTTC.

This clone was observed once. J is TRBJ2-5 and V is TRBV5-6; 10 bases map to TRBD2. The ends lost 1 base at V and 5 bases at J; junction bases unmatched: 5. CDR1 is SGHDT and CDR2 is YYEEEE in the germline V gene. The CDR3 runs to 15 residues. The CDR3 DNA is TGTGCCAGCAGCTTGACGCCGACTAGCGGGGAGACCCAGTACTTC. It translates to CASSLTPTSGETQYF.

The rearrangement links TRBV7-9 to TRBJ1-1; no reliable D call. Deletions cut 2 bases from V and 6 bases from J, with 19 bases between. The CDR3 extends over 16 amino acids. CDR1 is SEHNR, CDR2 FQNEAQ, per germline (reference sequence). The CDR3 spells CASSLTDGNLGAEAFF. Written as DNA, the CDR3 is TGTGCCAGCAGCTTAACCGACGGTAACCTTGGGGCTGAAGCTTTCTTT.

This sequence joins TRBV4-1 and TRBJ1-1; D is ambiguous. This CDR3 has 15 residues. V lost 3 bases to trimming and J lost 0 bases, with 11 bases between them. CDR1 is MGHRA and CDR2 is YSYEKL in the germline V gene. In DNA, the CDR3 is TGCGCCAGCAGCCAGGCGGGCAGCCTGAACACTGAAGCTTTCTTT. This translates into CASSQAGSLNTEAFF.

V and J are TRBV5-6 and TRBJ2-7, with 8 bases that match TRBD1. V was clipped by 4 bases and J by 2 bases; unmatched bases: 14. Germline loops: CDR1 SGHDT, CDR2 YYEEEE. The CDR3 length is 17 residues. The CDR3 DNA sequence: TGTGCCAGCAGCCACTTACTGACAGGGGCGTCCACCTACGAGCAGTACTTC. It translates to CASSHLLTGASTYEQYF. The entire variable domain, with the rest obtained from reference TRBV5-6 and TRBJ2-7, is as follows: DAGVTQSPTHLIKTRGQQVTLRCSPKSGHDTVSWYQQALGQGPQFIFQYYEEEERQRGNFPDRFSGHQFPNYSSELNVNALLLGDSALYLCASSHLLTGASTYEQYFGPGTRLTVT.

The table lists this clone with a few counts. V gene TRBV19 combines with J gene TRBJ1-5; TRBD1 might be the D (5 bases). Germline CDR1 is LNHDA and CDR2 is SQIVND (reference sequence). The CDR3 runs to 15 residues. V was pared by 9 bases and J by 2 bases, with 17 bases between. This CDR3 is CASSWRGGGNQPQHF. For the CDR3, the DNA is TGTGCCAGCTCCTGGAGGGGAGGGGGCAATCAGCCCCAGCATTTT.

This clone has only a few counts. The chain carries TRBV7-9 and TRBJ1-1; the D is unclear. CDR3 length: 10 residues. V lost 11 bases and J lost 4, with 8 bases in between. Germline values: CDR1 SEHNR, CDR2 FQNEAQ (reference sequence). The CDR3 DNA reads TGTGCCTCTATGATCACTGAAGCTTTCTTT. Translating gives CASMITEAFF.

The rearrangement uses TRBV19 and TRBJ2-7; 8 bases agree with TRBD1. V lost 5 bases, J lost 5 bases, and 8 bases stayed unmatched. The CDR3 is made up of 14 amino acids. Germline V gene lookup returns CDR1 LNHDA and CDR2 SQIVND (reference sequence). The CDR3 DNA follows: TGTGCCAGTAGTCTCTTTCACAGGGGGAACGAGCAGTACTTC. Translation gives CASSLFHRGNEQYF.

This chain uses TRBV7-2 with TRBJ2-7; D remains unclear. The CDR3 is made up of 13 amino acids. Per the germline V gene, CDR1 is SGHTA and CDR2 is FQGNSA. V gave up 3 bases and J gave up 0 bases, with 6 bases separating them. The CDR3 DNA follows: TGTGCCAGCAGCTTTGCCCGCTCCTACGAGCAGTACTTC. Its protein product is CASSFARSYEQYF.

J is TRBJ1-4 and V is TRBV4-1; D perhaps matches TRBD1 (5 bases). V lost 6 bases to trimming and J lost 4 bases, with 9 bases between them. This CDR3 is 13 amino acids long. Germline-derived CDR1 and CDR2 are MGHRA and YSYEKL. The CDR3 DNA follows: TGCGCCAGCAGATCGGGACTTAATGAAAAACTGTTTTTT. Amino acid sequence: CASRSGLNEKLFF.

The gene calls are TRBV7-9 and TRBJ2-7; the match to TRBD2 covers 8 bases. This CDR3 contains 14 residues. V shed 5 bases, J shed 4 bases, and the junction held 7 bases outside the gene matches. Germline V gene lookup returns CDR1 SEHNR and CDR2 FQNEAQ (reference sequence). The CDR3 DNA reads TGTGCCAGCAGCCCCACCAGCGGGGGTTACGAGCAGTACTTC. Its translation: CASSPTSGGYEQYF.

This chain links TRBV4-1 with TRBJ2-7; D perhaps matches TRBD1 (6 bases). The CDR3 runs 14 residues. Germline lookup yields CDR1 MGHRA and CDR2 YSYEKL. V lost 3 bases and J 4 bases, leaving 13 bases between the germline ends. The chain's CDR3 is CASSHSEQGYEQYF. The DNA of the CDR3 is TGCGCCAGCAGCCACTCGGAACAGGGTTACGAGCAGTACTTC.

The chain joins TRBV27 to TRBJ1-4; no clear D. Germline lookup yields CDR1 MNHEY and CDR2 SMNVEV (reference sequence). With 2 bases removed from V and 7 bases from J, the gap between germline ends came to 8 bases. The CDR3 contains 13 residues. The CDR3 loop is CASSLKSGEKLFF. The CDR3 nucleotides read TGTGCCAGCAGTTTAAAGAGTGGTGAAAAACTGTTTTTT.

This clone was observed a single time. This chain links TRBV28 with TRBJ2-7, with TRBD2 as a possible D gene (6 bases). Germline CDR1 reads MDHEN; CDR2 reads SYDVKM. The CDR3 has 15 residues. Trimming took off 3 bases at V and 4 bases at J, with 16 bases between the two ends. CDR3 amino acids: CASSFGLGGLYEQYF. The CDR3 region has the DNA TGTGCCAGCAGTTTCGGCCTAGGAGGGTTATACGAGCAGTACTTC.